A single sample is the source of the 14 T cell receptor beta chains below, sequenced in a study of T cells in Graves' hyperthyroidism and ophthalmopathy. RNA transcripts gave rise to amplified TCR beta CDR3 regions. Researchers ran a first-round RT-PCR on the TCR CDR3 using the HTBI primer set. Each CDR3 protein gets one entry after TCRdb re-called the multiplex PCR reads with MiXCR. The data hold a few hundred thousand distinct CDR3 sequences, with roughly 18% observed a single time. Input material: blood. The receptor set was obtained from a man aged 18 to 30 with Graves' ophthalmopathy.

This clonotype was seen repeatedly, ten times or more. The J gene is TRBJ2-7, the V gene TRBV28, with 7 bases identical to TRBD1. J gave up 4 bases and V 6 bases, and 12 bases lay outside the gene matches. The germline gives CDR1 MDHEN, CDR2 SYDVKM. The CDR3 totals 15 residues. In nucleotides, the CDR3 is TGTGCCAGCAGAACTACAGGGGAAAAAGGGTACGAGCAGTACTTC. Amino acid sequence: CASRTTGEKGYEQYF.

This clonotype was detected a few times. This rearrangement joins TRBV7-9 to TRBJ2-5, with TRBD2 identical over 7 bases. This CDR3 is built from 16 residues. Unmatched junction bases numbered 5, after V lost 1 base and J lost 0 bases. Per germline, CDR1 SEHNR and CDR2 FQNEAQ (reference sequence). DNA for the CDR3: TGTGCCAGCAGCTTAGAAGCGGGGCGACACCAAGAGACCCAGTACTTC. This translates into CASSLEAGRHQETQYF.

In its sample, this clonotype was seen a few times. V gene TRBV14 combines with J gene TRBJ1-4, with D possibly TRBD1 on 5 matching bases. The V gene's germline CDR1 is SGHDN and CDR2 FVKESK. V was shortened by 3 bases and J by 6 bases, with 14 bases between the two germline ends. The CDR3 extends over 15 amino acids. The CDR3 spells CASSHWGDGHEKLFF. The CDR3 DNA is TGTGCCAGCAGCCATTGGGGGGACGGCCATGAAAAACTGTTTTTT.

This clonotype was seen at least ten times. The chain has TRBV3-1 and TRBJ2-5; unclear D gene. Trimming cost V 0 bases and J 5 bases, with 10 bases left between them. The CDR3 is made up of 14 amino acids. CDR1 and CDR2 from the germline V gene are LGHDT and YNNKEL (reference sequence). CDR3 sequence (DNA): TGTGCCAGCAGCCAAGATGTTCTCCTCGAGACCCAGTACTTC. It yields the protein CASSQDVLLETQYF.

The chain links TRBV19 to TRBJ2-5, with TRBD1 matching over 8 bases. The CDR3 covers 14 residues. With V trimmed by 6 bases and J by 2 bases, 5 bases remained unmatched. Germline V lookup: CDR1 LNHDA, CDR2 SQIVND (reference sequence). The CDR3 loop reads CASRLDRDQETQYF. The CDR3 nucleotides read TGTGCCAGTAGGCTGGACAGGGATCAAGAGACCCAGTACTTC.

This clonotype was counted at least ten times. The rearrangement links TRBV3-1 to TRBJ2-1; D call uncertain. Trimming left V 5 bases short and J 0 bases short, with 14 bases between. The CDR3 loop spans 16 amino acids. Germline assignment: CDR1 LGHDT and CDR2 YNNKEL (reference sequence). CDR3 sequence reads: CASSSRTVTSYNEQFF. The DNA of the CDR3 is TGTGCCAGCAGCTCCCGGACGGTGACCTCCTACAATGAGCAGTTCTTC.

V is TRBV4-1 and J is TRBJ1-1; D is perhaps TRBD1 (6 bases). Trimming stripped 1 base from V and 4 bases from J, with 13 bases between. Germline loops: CDR1 MGHRA, CDR2 YSYEKL. CDR3 length: 15 amino acids. DNA of the CDR3: TGCGCCAGCAGCCAAGTTACAGGGATAGCCACTGAAGCTTTCTTT. The encoded protein is CASSQVTGIATEAFF.

This sequence joins TRBV7-9 and TRBJ1-5, with 10 bases aligning to TRBD1. J lost 5 bases, V lost 4 bases, and 5 bases had no gene match. Germline assignment: CDR1 SEHNR and CDR2 FQNEAQ (reference sequence). CDR3 size: 15 residues. CDR3 residues: CASSSTGTGDQPQHF. CDR3 DNA: TGTGCCAGCAGCTCCACCGGGACAGGGGATCAGCCCCAGCATTTT.

This clonotype occurred many times. The chain is built from TRBV2 and TRBJ2-1, with D tentatively TRBD1 (6 bases). Deletions cut 6 bases from V and 3 bases from J, with 12 bases between. CDR1 SNHLY and CDR2 FYNNEI come from the germline V gene. This CDR3 is 14 amino acids long. In DNA, the CDR3 is TGTGCCAGCAGACCCGAGGGGGTCTACAATGAGCAGTTCTTC. Protein sequence: CASRPEGVYNEQFF.

This clonotype was recorded at least ten times. This chain links TRBV5-1 with TRBJ2-7, with TRBD1 matching over 7 bases. CDR1 is SGHRS and CDR2 is YFSETQ in the germline V gene. With 4 bases clipped from V and 1 base from J, the junction kept 8 bases outside the gene matches. The CDR3 contains 15 residues. The CDR3 DNA sequence: TGCGCCAGCAGCCAACCGGGACAGCTATCCTACGAGCAGTACTTC. This translates into CASSQPGQLSYEQYF.

About this clonotype itself: This may stem from a read error, because a much larger clone lies one nucleotide away. The rearrangement uses TRBV20-1 and TRBJ2-3; TRBD2 matches 7 bases. Germline V gives CDR1 DFQATT, CDR2 SNEGSKA (reference sequence). This CDR3 has 15 amino acids. V shed 0 bases, J shed 4 bases, and the junction held 7 bases outside the gene matches. CDR3 DNA: TGCAGTGCTAGAGACGGGCGGGGGACCGCAGATACGCAGTATTTT. Its protein product is CSARDGRGTADTQYF.

The CDR3: CASSEVVSPIYF. CDR3 nucleotides: TGTGCCAGCAGTGAAGTTGTGTCCCCCATATATTTT. J is TRBJ1-3 and V is TRBV2, with D unclear. From germline, CDR1 is SNHLY and CDR2 FYNNEI. Trimming took 1 base from V and 11 from J, leaving 9 bases between them. CDR3 length: 12 residues. The variable domain in full, completed from reference TRBV2 and TRBJ1-3, reads EPEVTQTPSHQVTQMGQEVILRCVPISNHLYFYWYRQILGQKVEFLVSFYNNEISEKSEIFDDQFSVERPDGSNFTLKIRSTKLEDSAMYFCASSEVVSPIYFGEGSWLTVV.

This clonotype was detected many times. The chain employs TRBV28 and TRBJ1-6, with D unresolved. Germline CDR1 is MDHEN and CDR2 is SYDVKM. Between the trimmed V and J ends, which lost 5 bases and 7 bases, there was a span of 18 bases. The CDR3 runs 16 residues. CDR3 sequence: CASSPPRGSGNSPLHF. The DNA for the CDR3 is TGTGCCAGCAGTCCCCCTCGAGGTTCCGGGAATTCACCCCTCCACTTT.

Ten or more counts support this clonotype. This chain links TRBV7-8 with TRBJ2-1; maybe TRBD2 (6 bases). From germline, CDR1 is SGHVS and CDR2 FQNEAQ. The CDR3 extends over 18 amino acids. Trimming left V 5 bases short and J 0 bases short, with 20 bases between. This CDR3 reads CASSGPKEGEGSYNEQFF. The CDR3 nucleotides read TGTGCCAGCAGCGGACCTAAGGAGGGCGAGGGCTCCTACAATGAGCAGTTCTTC.